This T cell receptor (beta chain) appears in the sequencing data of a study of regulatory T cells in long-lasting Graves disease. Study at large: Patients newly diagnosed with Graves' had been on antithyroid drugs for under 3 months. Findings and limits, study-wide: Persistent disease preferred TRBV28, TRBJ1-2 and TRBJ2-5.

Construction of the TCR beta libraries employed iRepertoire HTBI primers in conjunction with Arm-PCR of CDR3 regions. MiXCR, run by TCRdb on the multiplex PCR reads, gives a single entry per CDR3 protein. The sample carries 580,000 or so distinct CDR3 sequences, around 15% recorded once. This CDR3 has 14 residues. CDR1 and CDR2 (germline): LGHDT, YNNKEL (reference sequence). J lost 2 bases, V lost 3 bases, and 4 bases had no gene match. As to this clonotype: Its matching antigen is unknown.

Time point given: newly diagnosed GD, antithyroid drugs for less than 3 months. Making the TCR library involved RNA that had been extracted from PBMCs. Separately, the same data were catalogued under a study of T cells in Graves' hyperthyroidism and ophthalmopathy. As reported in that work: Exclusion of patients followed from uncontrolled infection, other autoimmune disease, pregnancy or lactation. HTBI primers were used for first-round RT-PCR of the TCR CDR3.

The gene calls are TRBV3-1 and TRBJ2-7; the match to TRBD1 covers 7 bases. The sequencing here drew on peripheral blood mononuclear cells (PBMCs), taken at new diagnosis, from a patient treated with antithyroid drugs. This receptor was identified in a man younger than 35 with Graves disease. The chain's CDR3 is CASSHRDRPYEQYF. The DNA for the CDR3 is TGTGCCAGCAGCCACCGGGACAGACCCTACGAGCAGTACTTC.